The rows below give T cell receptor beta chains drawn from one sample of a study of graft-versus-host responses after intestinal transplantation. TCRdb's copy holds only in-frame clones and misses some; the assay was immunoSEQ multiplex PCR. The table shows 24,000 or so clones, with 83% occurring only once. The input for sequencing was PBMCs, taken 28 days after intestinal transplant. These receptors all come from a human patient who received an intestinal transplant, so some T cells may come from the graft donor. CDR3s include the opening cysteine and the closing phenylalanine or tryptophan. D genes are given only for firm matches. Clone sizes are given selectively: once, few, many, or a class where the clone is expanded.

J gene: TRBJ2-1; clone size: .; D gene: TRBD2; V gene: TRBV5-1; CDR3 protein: CASSLDGTSGQQFF; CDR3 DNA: TGCGCCAGCAGCTTGGACGGGACTAGCGGTCAGCAGTTCTTC
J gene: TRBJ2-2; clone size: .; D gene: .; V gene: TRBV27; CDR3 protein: CASSFFVTGPTTGELFF; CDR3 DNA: TGTGCCAGCAGTTTTTTTGTCACGGGACCGACTACCGGGGAGCTGTTTTTT
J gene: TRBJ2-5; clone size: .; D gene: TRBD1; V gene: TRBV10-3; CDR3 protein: CAIRPRGTETQYF; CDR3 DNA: TGTGCCATCAGGCCCAGGGGGACAGAGACCCAGTACTTC
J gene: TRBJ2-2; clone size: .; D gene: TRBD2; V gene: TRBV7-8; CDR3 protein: CASSLPGGGTGTGELFF; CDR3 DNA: TGTGCCAGCAGCCTTCCCGGCGGGGGGACGGGCACCGGGGAGCTGTTTTTT
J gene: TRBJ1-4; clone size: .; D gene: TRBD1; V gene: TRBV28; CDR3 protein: CASSLRDRNEKLFF; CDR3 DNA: TGTGCCAGCAGCCTCAGGGACAGAAATGAAAAACTGTTTTTT
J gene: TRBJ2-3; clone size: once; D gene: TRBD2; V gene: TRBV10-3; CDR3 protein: CAISGGGLAGEADTQYF; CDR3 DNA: TGTGCCATCAGTGGCGGGGGACTAGCGGGGGAGGCAGATACGCAGTATTTT
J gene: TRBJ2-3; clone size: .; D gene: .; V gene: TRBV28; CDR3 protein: CASSFPTDTQYF; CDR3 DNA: TGTGCCAGCAGTTTTCCCACAGATACGCAGTATTTT
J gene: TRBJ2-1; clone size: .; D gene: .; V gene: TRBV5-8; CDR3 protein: CASSYPHSIDSYNEQFF; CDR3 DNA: TGTGCCAGCAGCTACCCCCACAGTATCGACTCCTACAATGAGCAGTTCTTC
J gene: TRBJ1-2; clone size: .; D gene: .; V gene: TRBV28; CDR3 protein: CASSLWQVDYGYTF; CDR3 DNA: TGTGCCAGCAGTTTATGGCAGGTGGACTATGGCTACACCTTC
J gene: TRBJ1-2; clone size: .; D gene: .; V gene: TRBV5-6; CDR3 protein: CASTSSPNGYTF; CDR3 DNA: TGTGCCAGCACCTCTTCGCCCAATGGCTACACCTTC
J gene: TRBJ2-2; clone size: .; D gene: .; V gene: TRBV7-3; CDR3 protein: CASSLPWVGPNTGELFF; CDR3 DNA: TGTGCCAGCAGCTTACCCTGGGTCGGGCCTAACACCGGGGAGCTGTTTTTT
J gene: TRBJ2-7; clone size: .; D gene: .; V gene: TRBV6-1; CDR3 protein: CASSPHGITYEQYF; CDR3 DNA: TGTGCCAGCAGCCCCCACGGGATTACCTACGAGCAGTACTTC
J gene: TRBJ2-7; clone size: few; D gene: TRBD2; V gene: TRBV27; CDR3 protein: CASSLWTSGSDEQYF; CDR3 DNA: TGTGCCAGCAGTCTTTGGACTAGCGGGAGTGACGAGCAGTACTTC
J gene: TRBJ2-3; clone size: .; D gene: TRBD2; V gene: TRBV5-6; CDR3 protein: CASSLGLAGVDTDTQYF; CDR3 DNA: TGTGCCAGCAGCTTGGGGCTAGCGGGAGTAGATACAGATACGCAGTATTTT
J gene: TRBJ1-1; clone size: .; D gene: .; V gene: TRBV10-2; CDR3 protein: CASSEGVNTEAFF; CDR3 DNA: TGCGCCAGCAGTGAGGGAGTTAACACTGAAGCTTTCTTT
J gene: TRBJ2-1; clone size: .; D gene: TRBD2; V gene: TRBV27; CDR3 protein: CASRGSGVAGVGNEQFF; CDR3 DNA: TGTGCCAGCAGGGGCTCAGGTGTAGCGGGGGTGGGTAATGAGCAGTTCTTC
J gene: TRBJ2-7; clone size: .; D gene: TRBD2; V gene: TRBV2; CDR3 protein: CASSESETSGSYEQYF; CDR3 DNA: TGTGCCAGCAGTGAAAGTGAGACTAGCGGTTCCTACGAGCAGTACTTC
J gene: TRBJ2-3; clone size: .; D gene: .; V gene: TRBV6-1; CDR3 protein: CASNALGTDTQYF; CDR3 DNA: TGTGCCAGCAATGCCTTAGGGACAGATACGCAGTATTTT
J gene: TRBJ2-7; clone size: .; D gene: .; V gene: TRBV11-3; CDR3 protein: CASSFDSRNRRDGFYEQYF; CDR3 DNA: TGTGCCAGCAGCTTCGATTCGAGGAACCGGAGGGACGGATTCTACGAGCAGTACTTC
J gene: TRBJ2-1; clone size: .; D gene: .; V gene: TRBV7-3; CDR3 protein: CASSRPGTEQFF; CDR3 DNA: TGTGCCAGCAGCCGGCCCGGGACTGAGCAGTTCTTC
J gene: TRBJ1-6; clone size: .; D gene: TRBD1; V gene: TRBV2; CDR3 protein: CASSEQTGAPLHF; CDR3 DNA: TGTGCCAGCAGCGAACAGACAGGGGCACCCCTCCACTTT
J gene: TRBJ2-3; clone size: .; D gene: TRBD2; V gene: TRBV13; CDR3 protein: CASPRVSGTQVPDTQYF; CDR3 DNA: TGTGCCAGCCCGAGGGTTAGCGGGACCCAAGTACCAGATACGCAGTATTTT
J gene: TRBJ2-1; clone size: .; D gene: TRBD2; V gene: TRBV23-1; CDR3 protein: CASSQSGTSRDNEQFF; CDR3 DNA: TGCGCCAGCAGTCAATCGGGGACTAGCAGAGACAATGAGCAGTTCTTC
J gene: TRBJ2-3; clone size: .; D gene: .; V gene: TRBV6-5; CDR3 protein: CASSYSGGERQYF; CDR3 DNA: TGTGCCAGCAGTTACTCCGGGGGTGAGAGGCAGTATTTT
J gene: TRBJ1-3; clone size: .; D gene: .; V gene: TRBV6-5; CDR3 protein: CASSYSRVSGNTIYF; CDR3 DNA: TGTGCCAGCAGTTACAGCCGGGTCTCTGGAAACACCATATATTTT
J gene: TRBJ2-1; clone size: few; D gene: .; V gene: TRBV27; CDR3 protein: CASSFGTGYSYNEQFF; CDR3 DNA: TGTGCCAGCAGTTTTGGGACGGGATACTCCTACAATGAGCAGTTCTTC
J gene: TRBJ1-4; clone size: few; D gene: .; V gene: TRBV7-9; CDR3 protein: CASSSRQSEKLFF; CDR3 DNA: TGTGCCAGCAGCTCTCGACAGAGTGAAAAACTGTTTTTT
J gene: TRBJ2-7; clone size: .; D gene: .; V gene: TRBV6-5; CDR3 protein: CASSYSVGYEQYF; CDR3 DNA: TGTGCCAGCAGTTACTCAGTTGGATACGAGCAGTACTTC
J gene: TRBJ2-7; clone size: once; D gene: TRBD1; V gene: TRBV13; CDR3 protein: CASSLEARGLSEQYF; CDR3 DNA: TGTGCCAGCAGCTTAGAGGCCAGGGGGCTAAGCGAGCAGTACTTC
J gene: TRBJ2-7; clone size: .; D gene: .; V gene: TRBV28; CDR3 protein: CASSLVGPSYEQYF; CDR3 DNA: TGTGCCAGCAGTTTGGTCGGTCCCTCCTACGAGCAGTACTTC
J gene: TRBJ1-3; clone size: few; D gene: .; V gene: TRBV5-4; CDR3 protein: CASSLIGSGNTIYF; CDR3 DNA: TGTGCCAGCAGCTTGATAGGGTCTGGAAACACCATATATTTT
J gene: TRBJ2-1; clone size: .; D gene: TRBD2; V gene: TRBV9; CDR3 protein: CASSAGLAPHNEQFF; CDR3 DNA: TGTGCCAGCAGCGCGGGACTAGCGCCCCACAATGAGCAGTTCTTC
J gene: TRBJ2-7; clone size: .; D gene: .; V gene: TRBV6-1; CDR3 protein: CASRPEPRSEQYF; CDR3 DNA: TGTGCCAGCAGGCCCGAGCCGAGGAGCGAGCAGTACTTC
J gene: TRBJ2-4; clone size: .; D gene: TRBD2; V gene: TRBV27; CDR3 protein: CASRGLAGGKNIQYF; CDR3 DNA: TGTGCCAGCAGGGGACTAGCGGGGGGGAAAAACATTCAGTACTTC
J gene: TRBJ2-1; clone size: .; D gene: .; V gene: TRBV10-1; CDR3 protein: CASSESRASSYNEQFF; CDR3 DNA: TGCGCCAGCAGTGAGTCTCGCGCCAGCTCCTACAATGAGCAGTTCTTC
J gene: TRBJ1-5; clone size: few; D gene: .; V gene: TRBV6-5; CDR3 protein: CASSYVSNQPQHF; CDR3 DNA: TGTGCCAGCAGTTACGTTAGCAATCAGCCCCAGCATTTT
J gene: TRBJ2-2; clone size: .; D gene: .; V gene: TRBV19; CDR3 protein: CATGPLGNTGELFF; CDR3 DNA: TGTGCCACCGGGCCCCTCGGGAACACCGGGGAGCTGTTTTTT
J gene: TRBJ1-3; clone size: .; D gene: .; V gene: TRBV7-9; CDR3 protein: CASSLAGSGNTIYF; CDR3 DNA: TGTGCCAGCAGCTTGGCTGGGTCTGGAAACACCATATATTTT
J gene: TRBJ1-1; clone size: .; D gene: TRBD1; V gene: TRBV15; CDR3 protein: CATQRGQVGTDEKWNTEAFF; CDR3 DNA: TGTGCCACCCAGAGGGGACAAGTCGGGACAGACGAAAAATGGAACACTGAAGCTTTCTTT
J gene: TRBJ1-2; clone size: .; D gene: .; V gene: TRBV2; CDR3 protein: CASSGSHNNYGYTF; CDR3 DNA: TGTGCCAGCAGTGGGTCGCACAACAACTATGGCTACACCTTC
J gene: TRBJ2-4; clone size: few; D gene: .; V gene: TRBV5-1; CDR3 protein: CASSPLSGINIQYF; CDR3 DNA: TGCGCCAGCAGCCCCCTTTCGGGGATAAACATTCAGTACTTC
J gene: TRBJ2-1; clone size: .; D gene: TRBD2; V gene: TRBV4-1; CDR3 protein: CASSQRTGKGLAGGNEQFF; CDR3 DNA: TGCGCCAGCAGCCAAAGGACAGGGAAGGGACTAGCGGGGGGGAATGAGCAGTTCTTC
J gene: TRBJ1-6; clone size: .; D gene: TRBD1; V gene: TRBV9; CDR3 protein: CASRRGGDSPLHF; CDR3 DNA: TGTGCCAGCCGCAGGGGGGGAGATTCACCCCTCCACTTT
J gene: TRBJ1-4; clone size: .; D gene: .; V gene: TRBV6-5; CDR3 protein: CASSWSGGLNEKLFF; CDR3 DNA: TGTGCCAGCAGTTGGAGTGGAGGGCTTAATGAAAAACTGTTTTTT
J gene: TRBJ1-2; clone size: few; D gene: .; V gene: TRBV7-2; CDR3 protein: CASTRASGAYGYTF; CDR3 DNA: TGTGCCAGCACCCGGGCGTCAGGGGCCTATGGCTACACCTTC
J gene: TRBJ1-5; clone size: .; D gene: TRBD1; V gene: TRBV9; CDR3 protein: CASSVGAGGQPQHF; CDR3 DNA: TGTGCCAGCAGCGTAGGGGCAGGGGGACAGCCCCAGCATTTT
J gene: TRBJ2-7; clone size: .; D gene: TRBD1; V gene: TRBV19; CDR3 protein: CASSTTGGETYEQYF; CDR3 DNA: TGTGCCAGTAGTACTACAGGGGGCGAGACCTACGAGCAGTACTTC
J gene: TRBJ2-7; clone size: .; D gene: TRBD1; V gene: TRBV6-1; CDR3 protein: CASSEAAGTGLSYEQYF; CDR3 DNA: TGTGCCAGCAGTGAAGCTGCGGGGACAGGGCTCTCCTACGAGCAGTACTTC
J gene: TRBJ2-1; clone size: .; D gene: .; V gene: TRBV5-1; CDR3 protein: CASSRGSQGQGWEQFF; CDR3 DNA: TGCGCCAGCAGCCGAGGGTCCCAAGGCCAAGGGTGGGAGCAGTTCTTC
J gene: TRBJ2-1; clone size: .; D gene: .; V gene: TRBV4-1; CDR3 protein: CASSRWGRSYNEQFF; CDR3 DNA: TGCGCCAGCAGCCGGTGGGGCAGGTCCTACAATGAGCAGTTCTTC
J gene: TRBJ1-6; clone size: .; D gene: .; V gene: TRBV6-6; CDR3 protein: CASSYLAPYNSPLHF; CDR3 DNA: TGTGCCAGCAGTTACTTGGCTCCCTATAATTCACCCCTCCACTTT
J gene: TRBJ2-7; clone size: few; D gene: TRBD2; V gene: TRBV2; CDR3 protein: CASSSPSSGASYEQYF; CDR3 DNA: TGTGCCAGCAGTAGCCCCTCTAGCGGCGCATCCTACGAGCAGTACTTC
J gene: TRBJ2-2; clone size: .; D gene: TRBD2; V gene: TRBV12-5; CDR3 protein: CARGLVLLAGEGDTGELFF; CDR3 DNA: TGTGCTAGGGGTTTGGTCCTCCTAGCGGGGGAGGGGGACACCGGGGAGCTGTTTTTT
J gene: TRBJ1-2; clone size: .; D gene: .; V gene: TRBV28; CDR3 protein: CASSFVRRGNYGYTF; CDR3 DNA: TGTGCCAGCAGTTTCGTCCGTAGGGGAAACTATGGCTACACCTTC
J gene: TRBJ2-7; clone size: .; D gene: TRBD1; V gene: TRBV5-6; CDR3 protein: CASNIGTGWYEQYF; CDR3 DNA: TGTGCCAGCAACATCGGGACAGGGTGGTACGAGCAGTACTTC